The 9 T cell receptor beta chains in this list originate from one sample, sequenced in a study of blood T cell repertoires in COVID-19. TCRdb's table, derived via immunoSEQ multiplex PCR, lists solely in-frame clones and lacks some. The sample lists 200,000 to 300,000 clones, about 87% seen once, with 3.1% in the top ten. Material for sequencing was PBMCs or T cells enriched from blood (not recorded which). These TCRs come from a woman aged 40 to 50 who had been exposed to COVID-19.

The CDR3 DNA sequence: TGTGCCAGTAGTGGAGGGATGAACTACAATGAGCAGTTCTTC. It yields the protein CASSGGMNYNEQFF. This chain joins TRBV19 and TRBJ2-1; D is perhaps TRBD2 (6 bases). CDR1 LNHDA and CDR2 SQIVND come from the germline V gene (reference sequence). The V end lost 5 bases, the J end lost 3 bases, and 11 bases lay between the germline ends. The CDR3 contains 14 residues.

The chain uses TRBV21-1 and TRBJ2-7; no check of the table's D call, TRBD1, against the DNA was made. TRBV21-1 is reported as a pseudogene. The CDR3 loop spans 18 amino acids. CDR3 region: CASRVIHPTGDSYYEQYF. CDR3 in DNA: TGTGCCAGCAGAGTGATACATCCCACGGGGGACAGTTATTACGAGCAGTACTTC.

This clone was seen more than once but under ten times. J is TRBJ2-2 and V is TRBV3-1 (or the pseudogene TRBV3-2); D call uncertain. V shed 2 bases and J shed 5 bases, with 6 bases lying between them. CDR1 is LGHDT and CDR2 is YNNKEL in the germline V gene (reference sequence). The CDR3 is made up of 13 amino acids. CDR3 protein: CASSQSTTGELFF. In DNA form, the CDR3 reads TGTGCCAGCAGCCAAAGTACTACCGGGGAGCTGTTTTTT.

DNA of the CDR3: TGTGCCAGTAGTATTCGTGACAGACCCCACGAGCAGTACTTC. Encoded protein: CASSIRDRPHEQYF. This rearrangement joins TRBV19 to TRBJ2-7, with D perhaps TRBD1 (5 bases). The CDR3 has 14 amino acids. CDR1 is LNHDA and CDR2 is SQIVND in the germline V gene (reference sequence). The V gene lost 3 bases and the J gene lost 5 bases, with 14 bases spanning the gap.

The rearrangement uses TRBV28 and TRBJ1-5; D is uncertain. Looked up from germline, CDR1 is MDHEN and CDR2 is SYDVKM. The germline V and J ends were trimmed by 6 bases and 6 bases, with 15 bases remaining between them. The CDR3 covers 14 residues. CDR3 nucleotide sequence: TGTGCCAGCAGCCCACTGAGTGGCGGTCAGCCCCAGCATTTT. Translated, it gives CASSPLSGGQPQHF.

CDR3 amino acids: CATPTGLGVEQFF. In DNA, the CDR3 is TGTGCCACCCCGACAGGGCTGGGGGTCGAGCAGTTCTTC. This chain joins TRBV13 and TRBJ2-1, with 7 bases identical to TRBD1. Trimming took 10 bases from V and 10 from J; bases not matched to a gene: 13. The V gene's germline CDR1 is PRHDT and CDR2 FYEKMQ (reference sequence). CDR3 length equals 13 residues.

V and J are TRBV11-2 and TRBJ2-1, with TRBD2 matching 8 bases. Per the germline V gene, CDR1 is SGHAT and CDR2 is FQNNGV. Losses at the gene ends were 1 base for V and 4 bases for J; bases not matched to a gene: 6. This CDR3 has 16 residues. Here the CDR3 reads CASSLGSGGTYNEQFF. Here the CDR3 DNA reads TGTGCCAGCAGCTTAGGGTCGGGGGGGACTTACAATGAGCAGTTCTTC. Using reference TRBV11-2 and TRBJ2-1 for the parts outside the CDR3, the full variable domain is EAGVAQSPRYKIIEKRQSVAFWCNPISGHATLYWYQQILGQGPKLLIQFQNNGVVDDSQLPKDRFSAERLKGVDSTLKIQPAKLEDSAVYLCASSLGSGGTYNEQFFGPGTRLTVL.

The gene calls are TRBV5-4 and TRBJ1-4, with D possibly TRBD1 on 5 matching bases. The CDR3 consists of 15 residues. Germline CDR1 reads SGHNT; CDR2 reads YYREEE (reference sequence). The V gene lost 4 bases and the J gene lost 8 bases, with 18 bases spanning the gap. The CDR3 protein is CASSHAPQGGEKLFF. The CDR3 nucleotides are TGTGCCAGCAGCCACGCTCCCCAGGGCGGCGAAAAACTGTTTTTT.

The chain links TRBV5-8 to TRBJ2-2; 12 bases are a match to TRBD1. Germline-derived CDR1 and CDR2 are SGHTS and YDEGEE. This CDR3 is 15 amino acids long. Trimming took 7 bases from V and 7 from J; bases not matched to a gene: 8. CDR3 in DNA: TGTGCCAGCTTTCTCGGGACAGGGGGCCGCGGGGAGCTGTTTTTT. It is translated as CASFLGTGGRGELFF.